A single sample gave rise to the 6 T cell receptor beta chains below, sequenced in a study of T-cell memory formation after mild COVID-19. TCRdb processed the 5' RACE reads anew with MiXCR; each CDR3 protein has one entry. The sample has 350,000 to 450,000 distinct CDR3 sequences, 24% seen once. The specimen was PBMCs or a T cell subset sorted from them (not recorded which). The receptors stem from an adult woman who had mild COVID-19 (a few samples of this study predate the infection). Cell type and time point are not known.

This clonotype appeared a few times. The chain carries TRBV5-1 and TRBJ1-1, with D perhaps matching TRBD1 (6 bases). Germline loops: CDR1 SGHRS, CDR2 YFSETQ. This CDR3 spans 14 amino acids. The V end lost 5 bases, the J end lost 1 base, and 12 bases lay between the germline ends. The CDR3 region has the DNA TGCGCCAGCAGTTGGGGGCGGAAGAACACTGAAGCTTTCTTT. Translating it yields CASSWGRKNTEAFF. The full variable domain, completed using reference TRBV5-1 and TRBJ1-1, is KAGVTQTPRYLIKTRGQQVTLSCSPISGHRSVSWYQQTPGQGLQFLFEYFSETQRNKGNFPGRFSGRQFSNSRSEMNVSTLELGDSALYLCASSWGRKNTEAFFGQGTRLTVV.

The chain has TRBV5-1 and TRBJ2-5; D uncertain. In germline, CDR1 is SGHRS, CDR2 YFSETQ. V was clipped by 4 bases and J by 4 bases, with 8 bases between them. This CDR3 has 12 amino acids. As DNA, the CDR3 is TGCGCCAGCAGCGAAACTCGAGAGACCCAGTACTTC. Amino acids: CASSETRETQYF.

This clonotype came up a few times. The chain recombines TRBV24-1 with TRBJ1-1, with TRBD1 matching 8 bases. The germline V gene has CDR1 KGHDR and CDR2 SFDVKD. The CDR3 runs to 15 residues. The ends lost 2 bases at V and 4 bases at J; junction bases unmatched: 5. CDR3 loop: CATSDSGQGITEAFF. The CDR3 bases are TGTGCCACCAGTGATTCAGGACAGGGTATCACTGAAGCTTTCTTT.

The sample holds a few counts of this clonotype. The CDR3 loop reads CASSQGVGQTNTEAFF. The CDR3 bases are TGCGCCAGCAGCCAAGGAGTGGGTCAGACGAACACTGAAGCTTTCTTT. J is TRBJ1-1 and V is TRBV4-1; D is undetermined. The CDR3 extends over 16 amino acids. Trimming removed 1 base at V and 1 base at J, with 13 bases between. Germline assignment: CDR1 MGHRA and CDR2 YSYEKL.

Of note for this clonotype: The junction does not match germline at one end; this may be a read error. The chain uses TRBV18 and TRBJ2-1; D possibly uses TRBD1 or TRBD2 (6 bases each). Germline lookup yields CDR1 KGHSH and CDR2 LQKENI. The CDR3 spans 20 residues. The CDR3 bases are TGTGCCAGCTCACCACAGATCCAGGGGAGGATCACTTTAACCTTCAATGAGAAGTTCTTC. Translation: CASSPQIQGRITLTFNEKFF.

The V call is TRBV27, the J call TRBJ2-3, with a possible D match to TRBD1 (5 bases). The CDR3 contains 14 residues. With 6 bases removed from V and 5 bases from J, the gap between germline ends came to 15 bases. Germline CDR1 is MNHEY and CDR2 is SMNVEV (reference sequence). The CDR3, as DNA: TGTGCCAGCAGCCAGGGCTGGAAACTAGATACGCAGTATTTT. Its protein is CASSQGWKLDTQYF.